Listed below are T cell receptor beta chains from one sample, sequenced in a study of cytomegalovirus exposure and HLA in healthy donors. Assay used: immunoSEQ multiplex PCR; TCRdb lists only in-frame clones, some missing. The sample has about 130,000 clones, around 77% seen once. Sequencing was performed on PBMCs. These receptors were obtained from a man in his forties or fifties in good health and CMV-seronegative. The CDR3 runs from the conserved cysteine through the conserved F or W. Fields, in order: CDR3 protein, CDR3 DNA, V gene, clone size, J gene, D gene. D genes are given only for firm matches. Some rows mark clone size as missing; the rest say once, few, many or name a class of expanded clone.

CDR3: CASSRWTLSDGYTF
DNA: TGTGCCAGCAGTCGATGGACACTGAGCGATGGCTACACCTTC
V: TRBV2
size: .
J: TRBJ1-2
D: .

CDR3: CASSPFDRGPGYTF
DNA: TGTGCCAGCTCACCATTCGACAGGGGGCCTGGCTACACCTTC
V: TRBV18
size: .
J: TRBJ1-2
D: TRBD1

CDR3: CASSSEGLDPLRWYF
DNA: TGTGCCAGCTCGTCGGAGGGACTTGACCCTCTCCGGTGGTACTTC
V: TRBV18
size: .
J: TRBJ2-7
D: .

CDR3: CASSFQSSGIYNEQFF
DNA: TGTGCCAGCAGTTTCCAGTCTAGCGGGATTTACAATGAGCAGTTCTTC
V: TRBV28
size: .
J: TRBJ2-1
D: TRBD2

CDR3: CASSIVGTVYNEQFF
DNA: TGTGCCAGTAGTATAGTGGGGACAGTCTACAATGAGCAGTTCTTC
V: TRBV19
size: .
J: TRBJ2-1
D: TRBD1

CDR3: CASSSNFGTGGNEQFF
DNA: TGTGCCAGCAGCTCAAACTTCGGGACAGGGGGCAATGAGCAGTTCTTC
V: TRBV7-6
size: once
J: TRBJ2-1
D: TRBD1

CDR3: CASSNRGTQYF
DNA: TGTGCCAGCAGTAATCGAGGTACGCAGTATTTT
V: TRBV6-1
size: .
J: TRBJ2-3
D: .

CDR3: CASSQNRGRDTGELFF
DNA: TGCGCCAGCAGCCAAAACAGGGGGCGCGACACCGGGGAGCTGTTTTTT
V: TRBV4-3
size: few
J: TRBJ2-2
D: TRBD1

CDR3: CASSPLAISYNEQFF
DNA: TGCGCCAGCAGCCCCCTAGCGATTTCCTACAATGAGCAGTTCTTC
V: TRBV5-1
size: .
J: TRBJ2-1
D: .

CDR3: CSVERLAGVFENEQFF
DNA: TGCAGCGTTGAAAGACTAGCGGGAGTGTTTGAAAATGAGCAGTTCTTC
V: TRBV29-1
size: .
J: TRBJ2-1
D: TRBD2

CDR3: CASSAWAQHEQYF
DNA: TGTGCCAGCAGTGCCTGGGCCCAACACGAGCAGTACTTC
V: TRBV6-5
size: .
J: TRBJ2-7
D: .

CDR3: CASSLRVEQPQHF
DNA: TGTGCCAGCAGCTTAAGAGTAGAGCAGCCCCAGCATTTT
V: TRBV11-2
size: .
J: TRBJ1-5
D: .

CDR3: CATIQGLKNTEAFF
DNA: TGCGCCACCATACAGGGGTTAAAGAACACTGAAGCTTTCTTT
V: TRBV10-2
size: .
J: TRBJ1-1
D: TRBD1

CDR3: CASSRRDYGYTF
DNA: TGTGCCAGCAGCCGGCGGGACTATGGCTACACCTTC
V: TRBV5-6
size: .
J: TRBJ1-2
D: .

CDR3: CASSYSAGGYTEAFF
DNA: TGTGCCAGCAGTTACTCCGCAGGGGGCTACACTGAAGCTTTCTTT
V: TRBV6-5
size: .
J: TRBJ1-1
D: TRBD1

CDR3: CASSPWLAAASTDTQYF
DNA: TGTGCCAGCTCACCTTGGCTAGCGGCAGCTAGCACAGATACGCAGTATTTT
V: TRBV18
size: .
J: TRBJ2-3
D: TRBD2

CDR3: CASSISGQGSHEQYF
DNA: TGTGCCAGCAGTATATCGGGACAGGGATCTCATGAGCAGTACTTC
V: TRBV28
size: .
J: TRBJ2-7
D: TRBD1

CDR3: CASSLKGRALGGELFF
DNA: TGTGCCAGCAGCCTAAAGGGGAGGGCCCTTGGCGGGGAGCTGTTTTTT
V: TRBV27
size: .
J: TRBJ2-2
D: TRBD2